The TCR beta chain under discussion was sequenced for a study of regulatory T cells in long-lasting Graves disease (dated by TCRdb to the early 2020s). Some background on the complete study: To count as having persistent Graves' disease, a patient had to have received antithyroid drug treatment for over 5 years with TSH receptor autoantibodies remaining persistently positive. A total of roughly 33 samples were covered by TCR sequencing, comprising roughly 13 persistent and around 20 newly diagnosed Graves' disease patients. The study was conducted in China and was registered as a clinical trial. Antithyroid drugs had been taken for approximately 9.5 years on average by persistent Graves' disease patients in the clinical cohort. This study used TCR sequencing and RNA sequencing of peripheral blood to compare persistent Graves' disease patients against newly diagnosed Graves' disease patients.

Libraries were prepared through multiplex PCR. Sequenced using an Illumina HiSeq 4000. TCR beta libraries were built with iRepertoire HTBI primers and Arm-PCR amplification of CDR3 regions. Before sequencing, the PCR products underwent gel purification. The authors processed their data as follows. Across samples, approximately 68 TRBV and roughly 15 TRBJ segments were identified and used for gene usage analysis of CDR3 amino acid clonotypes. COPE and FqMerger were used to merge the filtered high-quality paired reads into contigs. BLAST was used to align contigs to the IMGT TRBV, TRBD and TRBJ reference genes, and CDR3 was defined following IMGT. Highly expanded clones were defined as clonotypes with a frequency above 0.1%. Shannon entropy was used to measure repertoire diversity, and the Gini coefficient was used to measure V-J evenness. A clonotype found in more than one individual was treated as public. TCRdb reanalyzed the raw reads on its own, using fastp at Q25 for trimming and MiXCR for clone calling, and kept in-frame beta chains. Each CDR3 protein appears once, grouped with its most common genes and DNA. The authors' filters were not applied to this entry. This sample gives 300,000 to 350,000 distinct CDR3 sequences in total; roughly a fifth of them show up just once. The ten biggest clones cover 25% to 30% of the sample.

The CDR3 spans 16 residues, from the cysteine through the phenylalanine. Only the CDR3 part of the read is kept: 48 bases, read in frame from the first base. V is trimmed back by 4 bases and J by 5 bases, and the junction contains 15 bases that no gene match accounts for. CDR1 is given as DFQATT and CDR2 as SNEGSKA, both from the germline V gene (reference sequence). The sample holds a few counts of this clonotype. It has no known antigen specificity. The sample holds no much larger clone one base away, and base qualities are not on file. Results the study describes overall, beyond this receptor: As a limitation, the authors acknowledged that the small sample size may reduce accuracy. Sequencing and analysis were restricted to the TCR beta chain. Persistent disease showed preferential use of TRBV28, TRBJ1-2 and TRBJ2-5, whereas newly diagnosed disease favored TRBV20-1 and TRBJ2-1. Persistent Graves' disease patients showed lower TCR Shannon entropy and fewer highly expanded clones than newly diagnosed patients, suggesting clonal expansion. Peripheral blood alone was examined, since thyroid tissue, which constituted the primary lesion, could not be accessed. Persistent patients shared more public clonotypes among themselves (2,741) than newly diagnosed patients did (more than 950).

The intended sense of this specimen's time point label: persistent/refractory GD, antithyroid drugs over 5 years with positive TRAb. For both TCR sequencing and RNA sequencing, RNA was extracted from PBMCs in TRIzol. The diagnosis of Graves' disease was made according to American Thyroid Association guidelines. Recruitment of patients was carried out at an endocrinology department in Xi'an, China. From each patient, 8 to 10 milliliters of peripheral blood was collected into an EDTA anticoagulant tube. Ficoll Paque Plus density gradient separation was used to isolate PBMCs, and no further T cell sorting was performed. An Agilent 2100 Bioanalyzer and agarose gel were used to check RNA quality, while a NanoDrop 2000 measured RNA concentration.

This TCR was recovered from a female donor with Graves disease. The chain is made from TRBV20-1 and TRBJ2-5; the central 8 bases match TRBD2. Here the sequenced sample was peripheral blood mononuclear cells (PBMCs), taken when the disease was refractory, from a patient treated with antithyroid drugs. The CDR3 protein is CSATQLRGGRRETQYF. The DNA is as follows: TGCAGTGCTACGCAATTACGGGGGGGGCGCCGGGAGACCCAGTACTTC.